The rows below give T cell receptor beta chains drawn from one sample of a study of T cells after yellow fever vaccination. MiXCR, applied by TCRdb to the 5' RACE reads, yields one record per CDR3 protein. In the table there are roughly 520,000 distinct CDR3 sequences, roughly 22% of which are singletons. Sequenced material: PBMCs, taken about 20 days after the first yellow fever vaccination. The receptor set was obtained from a young man who received the YFV17D yellow fever vaccine. CDR3s include the opening cysteine and the closing phenylalanine or tryptophan. A D gene is named only where the DNA matches it firmly. Not every row has a clone size; where given, it reads once, few, many or a size class.

v_gene,abundance,j_gene,d_gene,CDR3nt,CDR3aa
TRBV7-9,few,TRBJ1-4,.,TGTGCCAGCAGCTTAGACCCAAAACTGTTTTTT,CASSLDPKLFF
TRBV7-9,.,TRBJ1-2,TRBD1,TGTGCCAGCAGCATGACAGGGGACCATGGCTACACCTTC,CASSMTGDHGYTF
TRBV7-9,.,TRBJ1-6,.,TGTGCCAGCAGCTCCGGGGGGAACTTAAATTCACCCCTCCACTTT,CASSSGGNLNSPLHF
TRBV6-1,.,TRBJ2-5,TRBD2,TGTGCCAGCACCCATGGGGGAGGGATACAAGAGACCCAGTACTTC,CASTHGGGIQETQYF
TRBV5-1,.,TRBJ1-1,TRBD1,TGCGCCAGCAGCGGACAGGGGTGGGGCACTGAAGCTTTCTTT,CASSGQGWGTEAFF
TRBV7-9,.,TRBJ1-1,.,TGTGCCAGCAGCTTAGATCCAGGGGAAGCTTTCTTT,CASSLDPGEAFF
TRBV5-1,.,TRBJ1-1,.,TGCGCCAGCAGCTTGGCCTTTGGGGACCGGAACACTGAAGCTTTCTTT,CASSLAFGDRNTEAFF
TRBV5-1,few,TRBJ2-3,.,TGCGCCAGCAGCCCCGGACGGGAAGATACGCAGTATTTT,CASSPGREDTQYF
TRBV21-1,few,TRBJ1-1,.,TGTGCCAGCAGCAAAGACATGGCAGACACTTCCTCCTCTAGGACTGAAGCTTTCTTT,CASSKDMADTSSSRTEAFF
TRBV20-1,few,TRBJ2-7,TRBD2,TGCAGTGCTAGAGATCGGCTAGCGGGGGGCCGACGAACCTACGAGCAGTACTTC,CSARDRLAGGRRTYEQYF
TRBV29-1,.,TRBJ1-2,.,TGCAGCGTTGAAGGAGGAGCAGGGTTCGACTATGGCTACACCTTC,CSVEGGAGFDYGYTF
TRBV7-6,.,TRBJ1-2,.,TGTGCCAGCAGCTTAGACGGTAATGGCTACACCTTC,CASSLDGNGYTF
TRBV6-1,.,TRBJ2-3,TRBD2,TGTGCCAGCAGTATCCACCCGGGACTAGTTACAGATACGCAGTATTTT,CASSIHPGLVTDTQYF
TRBV28,.,TRBJ2-3,.,TGTGCCAGCAGTTTCAGCAGGGGTGGAAGCACAGATACGCAGTATTTT,CASSFSRGGSTDTQYF
TRBV5-5,.,TRBJ2-7,.,TGTGCCAGCAGCATCTCCCCGGGCTTAGGCTACGAGCAGTACTTC,CASSISPGLGYEQYF
TRBV20-1,.,TRBJ1-5,.,TGCAGTGCTAGCTCCCAAACCGGTCAGCCCCAGCATTTT,CSASSQTGQPQHF
TRBV12-3/TRBV12-4,many,TRBJ2-5,.,TGTGCCAGCAGTTTAAGGCCCCGTGGGGGGATTGGAAAAGAGACCCAGTACTTC,CASSLRPRGGIGKETQYF
TRBV29-1,.,TRBJ2-2,TRBD1,TGCAGCGTTGGGACAGGGGTGAACACCGGGGAGCTGTTTTTT,CSVGTGVNTGELFF
TRBV7-2,few,TRBJ2-3,.,TGTGCCAGCAGCAGAAGCTCAGATAGCACAGATACGCAGTATTTT,CASSRSSDSTDTQYF
TRBV7-8,.,TRBJ2-4,TRBD1,TGTGCCAGCAGCTTAGGGACAGGGGGCTGGGACATTCAGTACTTC,CASSLGTGGWDIQYF
TRBV5-1,.,TRBJ1-2,.,TGCGCCAGCAGACCCACAGGGATCTATGGCTACACCTTC,CASRPTGIYGYTF
TRBV12-3/TRBV12-4,.,TRBJ1-1,.,TGTGCCAGCAGTTCTTACAGTCTGGCTGAAGCTTTCTTT,CASSSYSLAEAFF
TRBV20-1,few,TRBJ2-1,.,TGCAGTGCGTATGGGGGGAGCTCCTACAATGAGCAGTTCTTC,CSAYGGSSYNEQFF
TRBV6-1,.,TRBJ1-6,.,TGTGCCAGCAGGTGGGACTCAACCTCCTATAATTCACCCCTCCACTTT,CASRWDSTSYNSPLHF
TRBV5-1,few,TRBJ2-2,.,TGCGCCAGCAGCTTGACAGAGACCGGGGAGCTGTTTTTT,CASSLTETGELFF
TRBV3-1,few,TRBJ2-2,.,TGTGCCAGCAGCCAAGCAGGATCCACCGGGGAGCTGTTTTTT,CASSQAGSTGELFF
TRBV3-1,.,TRBJ2-5,TRBD2,TGTGCCAGCAGCTTGCAGCGGGGAGAGGGGGAGACCCAGTACTTC,CASSLQRGEGETQYF
TRBV10-3,.,TRBJ2-7,TRBD1,TGTGCCATAGGGTCGACAGGGGTCCACGAGCAGTACTTC,CAIGSTGVHEQYF
TRBV7-2,.,TRBJ2-1,.,TGTGCCAGCAGCTTATCGGGTCGGGCCGGCCACAATGAGCAGTTCTTC,CASSLSGRAGHNEQFF
TRBV6-2/TRBV6-3,few,TRBJ2-1,.,TGTGCCAGCAGTGCCCGCGACTCATCCTACAATGAGCAGTTCTTC,CASSARDSSYNEQFF
TRBV7-9,.,TRBJ1-5,TRBD1,TGTGCCAGCAGCTTACAGGGGGCGAATCAGCCCCAGCATTTT,CASSLQGANQPQHF
TRBV4-1,.,TRBJ2-2,TRBD1,TGCGCCAGCAGCCACACAGGGGGCCAGGACACCGGGGAGCTGTTTTTT,CASSHTGGQDTGELFF
TRBV20-1,.,TRBJ1-2,.,TGCAGTGCTAGAGATCAGGGTATGAACTATGGCTACACCTTC,CSARDQGMNYGYTF
TRBV12-3/TRBV12-4,few,TRBJ2-7,.,TGTGCCAGCAGTCCCGGACTTGCCCTCGAGCAGTACTTC,CASSPGLALEQYF
TRBV4-2,few,TRBJ1-5,.,TGTGCCAGCAGCCAAGAGATCGGGGGCAATCAGCCCCAGCATTTT,CASSQEIGGNQPQHF
TRBV20-1,many,TRBJ1-2,.,TGCAGTGCTATAATACCAGGCGCCCATGATGGCTACACCTTC,CSAIIPGAHDGYTF
TRBV3-1,.,TRBJ2-7,.,TGTGCCAGCAGCCAAGAGGATCGACAAAGCTCCTACGAGCAGTACTTC,CASSQEDRQSSYEQYF
TRBV5-1,.,TRBJ2-2,.,TGCGCCAGCAGCTGGAGCGGTAGCGGCGCGAACACCGGGGAGCTGTTTTTT,CASSWSGSGANTGELFF
TRBV7-8,.,TRBJ2-2,.,TGTGCCAGCAGCTTAGCTATTCCCGACAGAAACACCGGGGAGCTGTTTTTT,CASSLAIPDRNTGELFF
TRBV7-9,.,TRBJ2-5,TRBD2,TGTGCCAGCAGATCTAGCGGGGGGGAGACCCAGTACTTC,CASRSSGGETQYF
TRBV7-8,few,TRBJ2-2,TRBD1,TGTGCCAGCACCCCACGGACAGGGTGGACCGGGGAGCTGTTTTTT,CASTPRTGWTGELFF
TRBV7-2,.,TRBJ2-1,TRBD1,TGTGCCAGCAGCTGGACAGGGACCTACTCCTACAATGAGCAGTTCTTC,CASSWTGTYSYNEQFF
TRBV20-1,.,TRBJ2-1,.,TGCAGTGCTAGGCGCAGCGAGCCTCCCAATGAGCAGTTCTTC,CSARRSEPPNEQFF
TRBV15,.,TRBJ2-4,.,TGTGCCACCAGCAGAGATCTGGGTCTGGGGGACATTCAGTACTTC,CATSRDLGLGDIQYF
TRBV5-1,few,TRBJ1-2,.,TGCGCCAGCGGCCCGCGGGGGGGCGACTATGGCTACACCTTC,CASGPRGGDYGYTF
TRBV7-6,few,TRBJ2-3,.,TGTGCCAGCAGCTTAAGTCCCCGGGGGGATACGCAGTATTTT,CASSLSPRGDTQYF
TRBV5-1,few,TRBJ2-3,.,TGCGCCAGCAGGGCTGATGCGGATACGCAGTATTTT,CASRADADTQYF
TRBV7-2,.,TRBJ2-7,TRBD2,TGTGCCAGCAGCTTAACGGCGGGGGGCTCCTACGAGCAGTACTTC,CASSLTAGGSYEQYF
TRBV7-2,.,TRBJ2-3,.,TGTGCCAGCACCCGGTCGCTCCGGGGGTCGACGCAGTATTTT,CASTRSLRGSTQYF
TRBV7-9,.,TRBJ2-1,TRBD2,TGTGCCAGCGGACAGCGGGGGGAACTCTACAATGAGCAGTTCTTC,CASGQRGELYNEQFF
TRBV6-6,.,TRBJ1-2,TRBD1,TGTGCCAGCAGCTTAAACAGGGGAAATGGCTACACCTTC,CASSLNRGNGYTF
TRBV4-3,.,TRBJ1-3,.,TGCGCCAGCAGCCAAGATCTTGGGGATAGCTCTGGAAACACCATATATTTT,CASSQDLGDSSGNTIYF
TRBV7-2,few,TRBJ2-3,TRBD2,TGTGCCAGCAGCCTTGGACTAGAGGTAGATACGCAGTATTTT,CASSLGLEVDTQYF
TRBV4-1,few,TRBJ2-7,TRBD1,TGCGCCAGCAGCCAGTCAAGAAAGTATAAGACAGGACAGGGCTACGAGCAGTACTTC,CASSQSRKYKTGQGYEQYF
TRBV27,few,TRBJ1-4,.,TGTGCCACCAGGCGGGCCTCAACTAATGAAAAACTGTTTTTT,CATRRASTNEKLFF
TRBV20-1,.,TRBJ2-5,.,TGCAGTGCTAGAGAGAGTGTGACCCAGTACTTC,CSARESVTQYF
TRBV5-1,.,TRBJ2-7,.,TGCGCCAGCAGCTCCCCAGACAGGATATTTTACGAGCAGTACTTC,CASSSPDRIFYEQYF